A single sample is the source of the 22 T cell receptor beta chains below, sequenced in a study of cytomegalovirus exposure and HLA in healthy donors (dated 2017 in TCRdb). The receptor library was made with the immunoSEQ multiplex PCR assay. The multiplex PCR relied on a mix of 60 forward primers for TCR Vbeta segments and 13 reverse primers for TCR Jbeta segments. What TCRdb holds here is the immuneACCESS table cut down to in-frame rearrangements. Part of the clones is not present; checked against another copy, under half of the missing clones reflect an unresolved V gene, and the others are unexplained. In all, the sample holds 75,000 to 100,000 clones, and 6.5% to 8% of those were seen once. The ten largest account for over 2% of the sample. The sequenced material came from PBMCs. These receptor sequences come from a man in his fifties or sixties in good health and CMV-seronegative.

The rearrangement joins TRBV4-2 to TRBJ1-5; TRBD1 matches at 9 bases. Germline lookup yields CDR1 LGHNA and CDR2 YNFKEQ. After removal of 0 bases from V and 11 bases from J, the junction contained 5 bases not matched to a gene. The CDR3 totals 14 residues. Written as DNA, the CDR3 is TGTGCCAGCAGCCAAGATCGGACAGGGGCAGCCCAGCATTTT. It translates to CASSQDRTGAAQHF.

This clone turned up a few times. The genes are TRBV2 and TRBJ2-3, with TRBD2 identical over 7 bases. The CDR3 is made up of 15 amino acids. Germline V gene sequence: CDR1 SNHLY, CDR2 FYNNEI. The trim removed 8 bases at V and 3 bases at J, leaving 11 bases unmatched. DNA of the CDR3: TGTGCCAGCTCCCTGCGTGCGGGAGAAACAGATACGCAGTATTTT. As protein: CASSLRAGETDTQYF. The full variable domain, its missing parts supplied by reference TRBV2 and TRBJ2-3, is EPEVTQTPSHQVTQMGQEVILRCVPISNHLYFYWYRQILGQKVEFLVSFYNNEISEKSEIFDDQFSVERPDGSNFTLKIRSTKLEDSAMYFCASSLRAGETDTQYFGPGTRLTVL.

V usage is TRBV13 and J usage is TRBJ2-5; 9 nucleotides match TRBD2. Trimming took 5 bases from V and 1 from J; bases not matched to a gene: 29. Germline V gene sequence: CDR1 PRHDT, CDR2 FYEKMQ (reference sequence). The CDR3 has 23 amino acids. The CDR3, as DNA: TGTGCCAGCAGCCTCTATACAAGGCGGGAGGGCCGGTCGGGTCAGTTTACCCAAGAGACCCAGTACTTC. Its translation is CASSLYTRREGRSGQFTQETQYF.

In this sample, this clone turned up a few times. The chain links TRBV9 to TRBJ2-1; 7 positions agree with TRBD2. Germline lookup yields CDR1 SGDLS and CDR2 YYNGEE. V lost 4 bases and J lost 8; bases outside the gene matches: 9. The CDR3 contains 14 residues. The CDR3 sequence is CASSPRGDWDEQFF. The CDR3, as DNA: TGTGCCAGCAGCCCCCGGGGGGATTGGGATGAGCAGTTCTTC.

The chain carries TRBV5-6 and TRBJ2-2; D is perhaps TRBD2 (6 bases). This CDR3 comprises 16 residues. The germline CDR1 and CDR2 sequences are SGHDT and YYEEEE. V lost 0 bases and J 4 bases, leaving 13 bases between the germline ends. In DNA, the CDR3 is TGTGCCAGCAGCTTGGTTAATGGGGGAGGCACCGGGGAGCTGTTTTTT. It yields the protein CASSLVNGGGTGELFF.

This clone has just a few counts. The chain carries TRBV7-2 and TRBJ2-5, with 7 bases that match TRBD2. The end of the DNA fits TRBJ2-7 better, so the J call may be wrong. The CDR3 length is 14 residues. From germline, CDR1 is SGHTA and CDR2 FQGNSA. As DNA, the CDR3 is TGTGCCAGCAGCTTAGAAGCGGGAAGGTACGAGCAGTACTTC. Protein sequence: CASSLEAGRYEQYF.

The chain has TRBV5-1 and TRBJ2-7, with 9 positions matching TRBD1. V lost 0 bases to trimming and J lost 7 bases; unmatched junction nucleotides: 8. CDR1 is SGHRS, CDR2 YFSETQ, per germline. CDR3 length equals 15 residues. CDR3 in DNA: TGCGCCAGCAGCTTGGTGGGACAGGGTCTGGGGGAGCAGTACTTC. As protein: CASSLVGQGLGEQYF.

This clone showed up many times. The chain couples TRBV5-1 to TRBJ2-6; 9 bases fit TRBD2. J gave up 2 bases and V 0 bases, and 6 bases lay outside the gene matches. The V gene's germline CDR1 is SGHRS and CDR2 YFSETQ. CDR3 length: 18 amino acids. The CDR3 reads CASSLAGVAGAGANVLTF. The CDR3 region has the DNA TGCGCCAGCAGCTTGGCCGGGGTAGCGGGAGCTGGGGCCAACGTCCTGACTTTC.

CDR3: CASSLRVSGGSTDTQYF. The CDR3 DNA reads TGTGCCAGCAGCCTCCGGGTCAGCGGGGGGAGCACAGATACGCAGTATTTT. J is TRBJ2-3 and V is TRBV11-2, with 9 bases aligning to TRBD2. From germline, CDR1 is SGHAT and CDR2 FQNNGV. The CDR3 runs 17 residues. V was clipped by 5 bases and J by 0 bases; unmatched bases: 9.

This clone was found a few times. The genes are TRBV6-4 and TRBJ2-2, with D possibly matching TRBD1 (6 bases). The CDR3 has 15 residues. Germline lookup yields CDR1 MRHNA and CDR2 SNTAGT. The V gene lost 0 bases and the J gene lost 4 bases, with 9 bases spanning the gap. Written as DNA, the CDR3 is TGTGCCAGCAGTGACTCGGGACACTCCACCGGGGAGCTGTTTTTT. Translating gives CASSDSGHSTGELFF.

This clone occurred a few times. The rearrangement joins TRBV2 to TRBJ2-2; 8 nucleotides match TRBD2. J was trimmed by 6 bases and V by 1 base; bases with no gene match: 7. CDR1 SNHLY and CDR2 FYNNEI come from the germline V gene. The CDR3 extends over 16 amino acids. The CDR3 DNA sequence: TGTGCCAGCAGTGAAGAGGCTAGCGGGTTCTCCGGGGAGCTGTTTTTT. It specifies CASSEEASGFSGELFF. The entire variable domain, with the rest obtained from reference TRBV2 and TRBJ2-2, is as follows: EPEVTQTPSHQVTQMGQEVILRCVPISNHLYFYWYRQILGQKVEFLVSFYNNEISEKSEIFDDQFSVERPDGSNFTLKIRSTKLEDSAMYFCASSEEASGFSGELFFGEGSRLTVL.

This clone appeared a few times. The V gene is TRBV5-1, the J gene TRBJ1-5; 7 bases align to TRBD1. The CDR3 runs to 14 residues. V was clipped by 4 bases and J by 5 bases; unmatched bases: 6. Germline CDR1 is SGHRS and CDR2 is YFSETQ. CDR3 coding DNA: TGCGCCAGCAGCGTCACAACAGGGGATCAGCCCCAGCATTTT. Protein product: CASSVTTGDQPQHF.

This clone has only a few counts. The gene calls are TRBV9 and TRBJ2-3; D is uncertain. Trimming removed 0 bases from V and 5 bases from J, with 13 bases in between. The CDR3 has 15 residues. Germline lookup yields CDR1 SGDLS and CDR2 YYNGEE. This CDR3 reads CASSVVERPGDTQYF. The CDR3, as DNA: TGTGCCAGCAGCGTAGTCGAAAGGCCGGGAGATACGCAGTATTTT.

This clone was seen a few times. V and J are TRBV19 and TRBJ1-5; 8 nucleotides align to TRBD1. This CDR3 has 15 residues. From germline, CDR1 is LNHDA and CDR2 SQIVND (reference sequence). V lost 6 bases to trimming and J lost 0 bases; unmatched junction nucleotides: 4. The CDR3 spells CASRPTGDSNQPQHF. The CDR3 nucleotides read TGTGCCAGTAGACCGACAGGGGATAGCAATCAGCCCCAGCATTTT.

The rearrangement uses TRBV5-1 and TRBJ2-1; 13 nucleotides agree with TRBD2. There are 17 residues in the CDR3. CDR1 is SGHRS and CDR2 is YFSETQ in the germline V gene. Unmatched junction bases numbered 4, after V lost 3 bases and J lost 1 base. As DNA, the CDR3 is TGCGCCAGCAGCTCGCGACTAGCGGGAGGATCCTACAATGAGCAGTTCTTC. It yields the protein CASSSRLAGGSYNEQFF.

The chain is built from TRBV21-1 and TRBJ2-4; the table's D call of TRBD2 was not tested on the DNA. TRBV21-1 is a recognized pseudogene. The CDR3 has 20 residues. The DNA of the CDR3 is TGTGCCAGCAGCCCTAAATGGGCTAGCGGGAGGTACCTGGCCAAAAACATTCAGTACTTC. Its translation: CASSPKWASGRYLAKNIQYF.

The CDR3 coding sequence is TGTGCCAGCAGTGAAACAGGAGTGGGGACACGGGAAAAACTGTTTTTT. As protein: CASSETGVGTREKLFF. This chain joins TRBV6-1 and TRBJ1-4, with D possibly matching TRBD1 (6 bases). Germline CDR1 is MNHNS and CDR2 is SASEGT. The CDR3 is made up of 16 amino acids. The V end lost 2 bases, the J end lost 8 bases, and 18 bases lay between the germline ends.

The chain recombines TRBV5-8 with TRBJ2-3; 9 bases align to TRBD1. Germline V gene sequence: CDR1 SGHTS, CDR2 YDEGEE. This CDR3 has 15 residues. V gave up 4 bases and J gave up 0 bases; unmatched junction bases: 3. CDR3 coding DNA: TGTGCCAGCAGCGGAGGACAGGGGAGCACAGATACGCAGTATTTT. It codes for CASSGGQGSTDTQYF.

The J gene is TRBJ2-5, the V gene TRBV28; no definite D call. Germline CDR1 is MDHEN and CDR2 is SYDVKM. V was cut by 2 bases and J by 5 bases, with 18 bases left in between. The CDR3 is 16 amino acids. The DNA of the CDR3 is TGTGCCAGCAGTTTACCCAACCCTGGCCAGTCCGAGACCCAGTACTTC. This translates into CASSLPNPGQSETQYF.

There are a few counts of this clone. Because it lacks the conserved phenylalanine or tryptophan at the end, this CDR3 is likely a read error. The DNA is left out, because the CDR3 cannot be placed on it with certainty; the CDR3 is given as TCRdb lists it. The CDR3 sequence is CASTARRGHGEKMFL. The rearrangement uses TRBV2 and TRBJ1-4; the table calls TRBD1, which could not be checked here. The CDR3 spans 15 residues, counting both ends. The germline CDR1 and CDR2 sequences are SNHLY and FYNNEI.

Only a few counts were recorded for this clone. The V call is TRBV27, the J call TRBJ2-5, with 11 bases matching TRBD2. CDR3 length: 14 amino acids. J was trimmed by 7 bases and V by 3 bases; bases with no gene match: 4. Germline CDR1 reads MNHEY; CDR2 reads SMNVEV (reference sequence). Here the CDR3 reads CASSFSLAGGTQYF. The CDR3 nucleotides read TGTGCCAGCAGTTTCTCTCTAGCGGGGGGGACCCAGTACTTC.

The gene calls are TRBV5-5 and TRBJ1-2; possible D gene TRBD1, 5 bases. The CDR3 covers 18 residues. CDR1 is SGHKS, CDR2 YYEKEE, per germline (reference sequence). V dropped 2 bases and J dropped 4 bases, with 24 bases sitting between them. CDR3 coding DNA: TGTGCCAGCAGCTTTGAAGGGACTCGGACGTCCGTCACCTATGGCTACACCTTC. Translated, it gives CASSFEGTRTSVTYGYTF.